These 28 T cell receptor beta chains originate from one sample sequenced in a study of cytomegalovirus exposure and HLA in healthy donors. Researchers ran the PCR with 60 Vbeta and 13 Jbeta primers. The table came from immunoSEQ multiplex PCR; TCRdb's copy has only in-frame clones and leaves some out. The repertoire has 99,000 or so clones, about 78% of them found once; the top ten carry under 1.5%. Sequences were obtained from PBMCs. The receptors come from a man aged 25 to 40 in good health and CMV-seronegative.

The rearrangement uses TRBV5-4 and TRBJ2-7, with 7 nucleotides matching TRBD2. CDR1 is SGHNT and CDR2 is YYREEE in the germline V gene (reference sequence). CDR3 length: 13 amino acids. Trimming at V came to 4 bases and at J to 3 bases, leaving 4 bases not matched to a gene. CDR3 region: CASSGRTSYEQYF. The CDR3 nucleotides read TGTGCCAGCAGCGGGAGGACTAGCTACGAGCAGTACTTC.

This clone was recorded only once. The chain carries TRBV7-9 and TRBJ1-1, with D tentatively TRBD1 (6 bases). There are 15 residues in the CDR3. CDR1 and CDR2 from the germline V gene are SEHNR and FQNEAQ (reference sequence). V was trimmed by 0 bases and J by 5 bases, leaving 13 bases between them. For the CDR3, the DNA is TGTGCCAGCAGCTTAGCGCTGGGGGCGGTGACTGAAGCTTTCTTT. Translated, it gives CASSLALGAVTEAFF.

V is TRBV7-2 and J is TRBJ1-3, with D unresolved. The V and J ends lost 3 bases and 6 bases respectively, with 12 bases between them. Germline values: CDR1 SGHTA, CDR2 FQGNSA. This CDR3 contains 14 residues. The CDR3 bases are TGTGCCAGCAGCTTGCCGGGTCTTGAAAACACCATATATTTT. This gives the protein CASSLPGLENTIYF.

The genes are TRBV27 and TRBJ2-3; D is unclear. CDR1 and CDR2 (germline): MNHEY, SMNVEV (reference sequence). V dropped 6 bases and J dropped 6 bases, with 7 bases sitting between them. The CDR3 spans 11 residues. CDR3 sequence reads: CASSRRDTQYF. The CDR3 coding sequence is TGTGCCAGCAGCCGCCGGGATACGCAGTATTTT.

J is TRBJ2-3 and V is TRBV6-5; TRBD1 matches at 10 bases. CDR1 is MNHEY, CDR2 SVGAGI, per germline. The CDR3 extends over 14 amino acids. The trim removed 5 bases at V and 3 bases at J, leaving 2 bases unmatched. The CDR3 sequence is CASSPGQGTDTQYF. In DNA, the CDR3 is TGTGCCAGCAGTCCGGGACAGGGGACAGATACGCAGTATTTT.

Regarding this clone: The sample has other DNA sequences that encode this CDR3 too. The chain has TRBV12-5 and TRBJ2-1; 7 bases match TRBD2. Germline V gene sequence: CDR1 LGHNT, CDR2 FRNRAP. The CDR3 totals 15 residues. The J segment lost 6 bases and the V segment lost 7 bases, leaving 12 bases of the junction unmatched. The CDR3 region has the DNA TGTGCTAGTGTCGGGGGACTGGCGGGAGTCAATGAGCAGTTCTTC. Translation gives CASVGGLAGVNEQFF.

CDR3 nucleotide sequence: TGCGCCAGCAGCCAAGGCTCGCAGGCAACTAATGAAAAACTGTTTTTT. It yields the protein CASSQGSQATNEKLFF. The gene calls are TRBV4-1 and TRBJ1-4, with no clear D. The CDR3 extends over 16 amino acids. Deletions cut 1 base from V and 0 bases from J, with 9 bases between. In germline, CDR1 is MGHRA, CDR2 YSYEKL.

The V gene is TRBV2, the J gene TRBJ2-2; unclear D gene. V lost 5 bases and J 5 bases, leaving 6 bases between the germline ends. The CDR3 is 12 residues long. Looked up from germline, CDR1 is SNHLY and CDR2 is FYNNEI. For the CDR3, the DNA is TGTGCCAGCAGTATTTTAACCGGGGAGCTGTTTTTT. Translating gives CASSILTGELFF.

The CDR3 bases are TGTGCCAGCAGCTCGGGGACAGGGGAACAGCCCCAGCATTTT. This encodes CASSSGTGEQPQHF. The J gene is TRBJ1-5, the V gene TRBV7-9, with 10 nucleotides matching TRBD1. V was pared by 4 bases and J by 7 bases, with 4 bases of the junction left unmatched. This CDR3 is 14 amino acids long. The V gene's germline CDR1 is SEHNR and CDR2 FQNEAQ (reference sequence).

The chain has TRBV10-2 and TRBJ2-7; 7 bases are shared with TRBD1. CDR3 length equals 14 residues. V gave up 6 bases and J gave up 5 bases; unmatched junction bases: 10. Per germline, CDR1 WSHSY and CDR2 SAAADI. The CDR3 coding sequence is TGCGCCAGCAGACAGGGGCCTATTATGGACGAGCAGTACTTC. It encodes CASRQGPIMDEQYF.

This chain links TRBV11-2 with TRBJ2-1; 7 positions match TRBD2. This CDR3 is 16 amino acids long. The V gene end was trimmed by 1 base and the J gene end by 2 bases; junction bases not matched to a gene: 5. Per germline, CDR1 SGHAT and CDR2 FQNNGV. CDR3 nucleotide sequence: TGTGCCAGCAGCTTAGGGGACTACGTCACCTACAATGAGCAGTTCTTC. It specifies CASSLGDYVTYNEQFF.

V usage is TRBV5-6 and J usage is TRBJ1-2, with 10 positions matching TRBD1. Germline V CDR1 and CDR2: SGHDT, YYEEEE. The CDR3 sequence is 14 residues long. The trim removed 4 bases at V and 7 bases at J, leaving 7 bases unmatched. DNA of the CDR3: TGTGCCAGCAGCCAATACGGGACAGGGGCTGGCTACACCTTC. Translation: CASSQYGTGAGYTF. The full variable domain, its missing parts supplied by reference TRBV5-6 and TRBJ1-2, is DAGVTQSPTHLIKTRGQQVTLRCSPKSGHDTVSWYQQALGQGPQFIFQYYEEEERQRGNFPDRFSGHQFPNYSSELNVNALLLGDSALYLCASSQYGTGAGYTFGSGTRLTVV.

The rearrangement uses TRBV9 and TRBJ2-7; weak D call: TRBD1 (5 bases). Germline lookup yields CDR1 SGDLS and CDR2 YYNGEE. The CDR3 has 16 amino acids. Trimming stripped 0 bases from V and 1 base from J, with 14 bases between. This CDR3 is CASSVDGRGESYEQYF. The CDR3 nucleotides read TGTGCCAGCAGCGTAGACGGTAGGGGCGAGTCCTACGAGCAGTACTTC.

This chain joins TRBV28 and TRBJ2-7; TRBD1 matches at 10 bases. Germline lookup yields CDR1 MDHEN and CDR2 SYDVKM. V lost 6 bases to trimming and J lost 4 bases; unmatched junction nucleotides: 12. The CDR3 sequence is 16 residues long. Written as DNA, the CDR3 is TGTGCCAGCAGCCAGGATCGGACAGGGGGAAGGTACGAGCAGTACTTC. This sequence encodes CASSQDRTGGRYEQYF.

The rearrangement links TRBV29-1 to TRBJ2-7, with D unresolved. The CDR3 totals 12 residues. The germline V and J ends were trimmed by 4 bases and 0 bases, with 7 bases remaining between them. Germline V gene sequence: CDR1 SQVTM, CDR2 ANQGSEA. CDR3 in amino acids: CSVAGDSYEQYF. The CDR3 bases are TGCAGCGTTGCCGGAGACTCCTACGAGCAGTACTTC.

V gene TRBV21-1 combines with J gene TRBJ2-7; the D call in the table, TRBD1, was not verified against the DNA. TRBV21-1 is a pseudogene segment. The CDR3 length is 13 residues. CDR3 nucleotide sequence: TGTGCCAGCCGGGACAGCGGCTCCTACGAGCAGTACTTC. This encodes CASRDSGSYEQYF.

The CDR3 nucleotides read TGTGCCAGCAGCCTAGGACTAGCGGGTGGGACCGCGAAGCAGTACTTC. As protein: CASSLGLAGGTAKQYF. This chain connects TRBV11-3 to TRBJ2-7, with 11 nucleotides matching TRBD2. Looked up from germline, CDR1 is SGHNT and CDR2 is YENEEA. This CDR3 spans 16 amino acids. Trimming at V came to 5 bases and at J to 8 bases, leaving 14 bases not matched to a gene.

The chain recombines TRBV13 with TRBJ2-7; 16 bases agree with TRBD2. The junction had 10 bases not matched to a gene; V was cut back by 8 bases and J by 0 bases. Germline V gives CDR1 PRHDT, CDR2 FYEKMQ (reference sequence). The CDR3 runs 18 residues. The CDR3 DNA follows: TGTGCCAGCTATTTGGGGACTAGCGGGGGGGTAAGCTCCTACGAGCAGTACTTC. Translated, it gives CASYLGTSGGVSSYEQYF.

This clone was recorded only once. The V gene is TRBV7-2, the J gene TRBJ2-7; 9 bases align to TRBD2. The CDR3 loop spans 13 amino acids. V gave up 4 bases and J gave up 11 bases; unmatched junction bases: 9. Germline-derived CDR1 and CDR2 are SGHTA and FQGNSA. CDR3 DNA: TGTGCCAGCAGCTCGACGGGACTAGCCCCCGAGTACTTC. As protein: CASSSTGLAPEYF.

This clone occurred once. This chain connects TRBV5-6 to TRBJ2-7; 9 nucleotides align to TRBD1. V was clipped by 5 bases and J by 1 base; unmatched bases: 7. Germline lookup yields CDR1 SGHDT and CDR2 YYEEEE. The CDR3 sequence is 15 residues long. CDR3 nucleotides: TGTGCCAGCAGTTTAAACAGGGGGCTATCCTACGAGCAGTACTTC. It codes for CASSLNRGLSYEQYF.

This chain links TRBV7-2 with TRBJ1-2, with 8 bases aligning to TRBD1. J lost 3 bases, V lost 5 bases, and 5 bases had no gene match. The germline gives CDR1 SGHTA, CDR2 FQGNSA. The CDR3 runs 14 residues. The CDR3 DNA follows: TGTGCCAGCAGCCGGACAGGGTCGGACTATGGCTACACCTTC. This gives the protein CASSRTGSDYGYTF.

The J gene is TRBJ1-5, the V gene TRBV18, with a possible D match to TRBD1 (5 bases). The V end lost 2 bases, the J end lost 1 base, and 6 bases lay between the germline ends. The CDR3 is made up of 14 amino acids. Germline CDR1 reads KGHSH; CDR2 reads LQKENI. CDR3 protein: CASSPAGSNQPQHF. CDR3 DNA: TGTGCCAGCTCACCAGCAGGGAGCAATCAGCCCCAGCATTTT. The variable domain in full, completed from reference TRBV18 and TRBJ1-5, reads NAGVMQNPRHLVRRRGQEARLRCSPMKGHSHVYWYRQLPEEGLKFMVYLQKENIIDESGMPKERFSAEFPKEGPSILRIQQVVRGDSAAYFCASSPAGSNQPQHFGDGTRLSIL.

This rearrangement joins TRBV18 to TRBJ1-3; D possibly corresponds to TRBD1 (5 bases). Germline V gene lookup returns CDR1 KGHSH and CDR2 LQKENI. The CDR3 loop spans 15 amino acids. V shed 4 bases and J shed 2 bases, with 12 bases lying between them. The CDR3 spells CASSRREGPGNTIYF. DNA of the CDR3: TGTGCCAGCTCACGACGGGAGGGGCCTGGAAACACCATATATTTT. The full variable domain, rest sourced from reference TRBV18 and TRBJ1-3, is NAGVMQNPRHLVRRRGQEARLRCSPMKGHSHVYWYRQLPEEGLKFMVYLQKENIIDESGMPKERFSAEFPKEGPSILRIQQVVRGDSAAYFCASSRREGPGNTIYFGEGSWLTVV.

CDR3 sequence (DNA): TGTGCCAGCAGTACGGGACTAGCGGAGATCACAGATACGCAGTATTTT. It yields the protein CASSTGLAEITDTQYF. The chain employs TRBV2 and TRBJ2-3, with 11 bases that match TRBD2. The germline CDR1 and CDR2 sequences are SNHLY and FYNNEI. The CDR3 totals 16 residues. The V segment lost 5 bases and the J segment 2 bases; nucleotides outside the gene matches: 6.

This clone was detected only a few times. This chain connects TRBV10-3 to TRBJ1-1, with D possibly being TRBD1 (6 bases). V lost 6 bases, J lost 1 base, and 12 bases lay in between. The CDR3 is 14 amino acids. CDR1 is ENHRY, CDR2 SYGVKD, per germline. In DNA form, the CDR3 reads TGTGCCATCAGAACCGGGACAAGGAACACTGAAGCTTTCTTT. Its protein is CAIRTGTRNTEAFF.

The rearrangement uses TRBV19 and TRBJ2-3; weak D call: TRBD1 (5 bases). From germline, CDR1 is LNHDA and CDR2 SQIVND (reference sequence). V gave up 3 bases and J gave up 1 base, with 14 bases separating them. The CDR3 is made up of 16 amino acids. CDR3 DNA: TGTGCCAGTAGTATGGATAAGGGGTTCGGCACAGATACGCAGTATTTT. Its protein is CASSMDKGFGTDTQYF.

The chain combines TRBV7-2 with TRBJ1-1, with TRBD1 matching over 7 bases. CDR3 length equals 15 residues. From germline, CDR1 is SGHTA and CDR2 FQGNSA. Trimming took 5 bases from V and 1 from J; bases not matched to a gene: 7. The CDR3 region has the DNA TGTGCCAGCAGCAAACAGGGGAACTGGAACACTGAAGCTTTCTTT. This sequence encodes CASSKQGNWNTEAFF.

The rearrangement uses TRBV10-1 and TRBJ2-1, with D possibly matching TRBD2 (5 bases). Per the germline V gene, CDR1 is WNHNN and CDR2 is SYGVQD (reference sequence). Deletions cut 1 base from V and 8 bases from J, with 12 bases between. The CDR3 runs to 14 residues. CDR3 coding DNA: TGCGCCAGCAGTGAGTACGAGGGTGGTCATGAGCAGTTCTTC. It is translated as CASSEYEGGHEQFF.